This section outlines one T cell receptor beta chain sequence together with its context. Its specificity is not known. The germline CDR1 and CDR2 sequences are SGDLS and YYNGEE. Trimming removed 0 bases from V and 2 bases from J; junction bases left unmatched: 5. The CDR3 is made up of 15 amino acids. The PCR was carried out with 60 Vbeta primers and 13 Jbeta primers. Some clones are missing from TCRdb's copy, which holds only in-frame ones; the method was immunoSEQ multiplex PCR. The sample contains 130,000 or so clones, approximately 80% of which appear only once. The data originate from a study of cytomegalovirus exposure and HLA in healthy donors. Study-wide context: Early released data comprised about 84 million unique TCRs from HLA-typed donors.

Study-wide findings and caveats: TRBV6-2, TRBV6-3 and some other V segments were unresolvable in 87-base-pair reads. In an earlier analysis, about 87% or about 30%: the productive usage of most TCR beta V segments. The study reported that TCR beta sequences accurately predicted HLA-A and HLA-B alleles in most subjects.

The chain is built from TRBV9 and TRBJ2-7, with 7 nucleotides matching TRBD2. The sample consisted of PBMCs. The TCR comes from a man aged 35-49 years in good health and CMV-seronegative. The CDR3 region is CASSVGAGTTYEQYF. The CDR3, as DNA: TGTGCCAGCAGCGTAGGCGCCGGGACTACCTACGAGCAGTACTTC.